The sequence of this T cell receptor (beta chain) was determined in a study of PD-1 blockade in mismatch repair-deficient tumors. Study-wide background: Patients had approximately 13 mismatch repair-deficient cancer types and were previously treated and progressing.

Mismatch repair deficiency was confirmed in all patients, by PCR or immunohistochemistry. Looked up from germline, CDR1 is MNHEY and CDR2 is SVGAGI. With 5 bases clipped from V and 5 bases from J, the junction kept 12 bases outside the gene matches. The CDR3 sequence is 15 residues long. Profiling relied on immunoSEQ multiplex PCR, and the TCRdb table lists in-frame clones only, not all of them. The sample shows 90,000 to 120,000 clones, approximately 83% of them seen only once. This rearrangement joins TRBV6-5 to TRBJ2-7; TRBD2 matches at 7 bases. The receptor was derived from an adult with mismatch repair-deficient cancer. The sample here was peripheral blood, taken about 33 weeks after starting pembrolizumab. The CDR3 bases are TGTGCCAGCAGTCCTCTAGCGGAACTCCTTAACGAGCAGTACTTC. The encoded protein is CASSPLAELLNEQYF.